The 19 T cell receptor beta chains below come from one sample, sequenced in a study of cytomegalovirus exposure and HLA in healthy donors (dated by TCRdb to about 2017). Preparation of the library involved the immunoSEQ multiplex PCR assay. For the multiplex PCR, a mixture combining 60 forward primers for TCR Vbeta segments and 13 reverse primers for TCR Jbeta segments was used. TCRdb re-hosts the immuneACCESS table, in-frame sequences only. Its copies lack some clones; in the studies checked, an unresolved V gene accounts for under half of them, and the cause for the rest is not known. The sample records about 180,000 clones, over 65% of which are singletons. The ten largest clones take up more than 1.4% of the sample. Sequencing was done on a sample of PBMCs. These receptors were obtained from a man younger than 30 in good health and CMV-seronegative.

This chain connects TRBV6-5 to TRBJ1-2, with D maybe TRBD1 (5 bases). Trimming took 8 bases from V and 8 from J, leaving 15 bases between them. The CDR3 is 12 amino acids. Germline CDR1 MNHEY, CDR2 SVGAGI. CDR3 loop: CASVGGAQGYTF. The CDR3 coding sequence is TGTGCCAGCGTAGGAGGGGCGCAAGGCTACACCTTC.

The CDR3 loop is CASSGWAGPTDTQYF. CDR3 nucleotide sequence: TGCGCCAGCAGTGGGTGGGCTGGGCCCACAGATACGCAGTATTTT. The chain is built from TRBV5-1 and TRBJ2-3; D ambiguous. V was cut by 5 bases and J by 2 bases, with 15 bases left in between. Germline V lookup: CDR1 SGHRS, CDR2 YFSETQ. The CDR3 runs to 15 residues.

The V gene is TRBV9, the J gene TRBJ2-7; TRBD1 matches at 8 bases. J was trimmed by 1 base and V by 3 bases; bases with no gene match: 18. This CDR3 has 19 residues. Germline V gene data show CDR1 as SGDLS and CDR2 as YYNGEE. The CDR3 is CASSANPIQGEDNSYEQYF. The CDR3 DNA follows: TGTGCCAGCAGCGCGAACCCGATACAGGGGGAAGATAATTCCTACGAGCAGTACTTC.

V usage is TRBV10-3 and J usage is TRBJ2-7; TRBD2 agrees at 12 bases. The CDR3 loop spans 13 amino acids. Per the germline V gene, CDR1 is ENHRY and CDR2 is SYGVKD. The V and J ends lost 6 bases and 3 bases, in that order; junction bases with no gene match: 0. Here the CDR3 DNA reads TGTGCCATCAGACTAGCGGGAGGCTACGAGCAGTACTTC. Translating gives CAIRLAGGYEQYF.

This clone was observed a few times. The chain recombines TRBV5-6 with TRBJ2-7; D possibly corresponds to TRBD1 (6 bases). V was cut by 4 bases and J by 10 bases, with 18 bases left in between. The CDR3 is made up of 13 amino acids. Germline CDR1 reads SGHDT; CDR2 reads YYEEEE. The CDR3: CASSANRVSSQYF. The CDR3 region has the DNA TGTGCCAGCAGCGCCAACAGGGTTTCCTCACAGTACTTC.

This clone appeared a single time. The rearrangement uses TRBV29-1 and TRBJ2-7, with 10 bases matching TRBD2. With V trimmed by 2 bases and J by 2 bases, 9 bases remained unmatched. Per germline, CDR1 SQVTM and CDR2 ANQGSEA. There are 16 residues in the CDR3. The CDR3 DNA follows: TGCAGCGTTGAAAAACCCGGACTAGCGGAGACCTACGAGCAGTACTTC. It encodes CSVEKPGLAETYEQYF.

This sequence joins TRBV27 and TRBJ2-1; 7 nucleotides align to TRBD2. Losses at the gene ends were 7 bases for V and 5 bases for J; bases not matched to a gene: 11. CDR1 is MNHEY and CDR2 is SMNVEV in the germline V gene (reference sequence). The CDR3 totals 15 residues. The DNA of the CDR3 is TGTGCCAGCACCTCCTCGGGACTAAGAAACAATGAGCAGTTCTTC. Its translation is CASTSSGLRNNEQFF.

DNA of the CDR3: TGCGCCAGCAGCCGGGGACAGGGCACCAACACTGAAGCTTTCTTT. Encoded protein: CASSRGQGTNTEAFF. This chain connects TRBV4-3 to TRBJ1-1; the match to TRBD1 covers 9 bases. Germline V gives CDR1 LGHNA, CDR2 YSLEER. After removal of 4 bases from V and 2 bases from J, the junction contained 5 bases not matched to a gene. The CDR3 runs 15 residues.

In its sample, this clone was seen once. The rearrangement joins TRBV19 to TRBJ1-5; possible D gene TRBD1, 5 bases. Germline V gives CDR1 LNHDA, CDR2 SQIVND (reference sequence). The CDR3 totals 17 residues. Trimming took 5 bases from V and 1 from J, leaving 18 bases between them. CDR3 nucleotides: TGTGCCAGTAGTTGGGCAGGGCGGCTCGGAAGCAATCAGCCCCAGCATTTT. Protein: CASSWAGRLGSNQPQHF. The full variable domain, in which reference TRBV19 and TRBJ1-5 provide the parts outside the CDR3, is DGGITQSPKYLFRKEGQNVTLSCEQNLNHDAMYWYRQDPGQGLRLIYYSQIVNDFQKGDIAEGYSVSREKKESFPLTVTSAQKNPTAFYLCASSWAGRLGSNQPQHFGDGTRLSIL.

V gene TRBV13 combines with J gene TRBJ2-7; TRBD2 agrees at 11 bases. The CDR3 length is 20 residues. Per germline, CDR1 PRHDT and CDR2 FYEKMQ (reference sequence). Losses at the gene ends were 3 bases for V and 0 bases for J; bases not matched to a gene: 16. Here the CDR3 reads CASSLGGLAGGTSSSYEQYF. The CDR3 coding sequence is TGTGCCAGCAGCTTGGGTGGGCTAGCGGGGGGCACTTCTAGCTCCTACGAGCAGTACTTC.

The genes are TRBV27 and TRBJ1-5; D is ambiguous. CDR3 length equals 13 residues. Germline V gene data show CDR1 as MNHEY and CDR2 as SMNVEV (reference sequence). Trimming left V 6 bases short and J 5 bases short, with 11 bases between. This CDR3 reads CASRRMVDQPQHF. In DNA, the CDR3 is TGTGCCAGCAGGCGGATGGTGGATCAGCCCCAGCATTTT.

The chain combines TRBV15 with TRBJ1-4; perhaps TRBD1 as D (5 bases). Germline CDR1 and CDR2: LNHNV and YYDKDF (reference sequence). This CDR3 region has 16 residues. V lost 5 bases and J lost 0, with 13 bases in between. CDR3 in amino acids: CATSGGVGSTNEKLFF. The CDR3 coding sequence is TGTGCCACCAGCGGGGGGGTGGGGTCAACTAATGAAAAACTGTTTTTT.

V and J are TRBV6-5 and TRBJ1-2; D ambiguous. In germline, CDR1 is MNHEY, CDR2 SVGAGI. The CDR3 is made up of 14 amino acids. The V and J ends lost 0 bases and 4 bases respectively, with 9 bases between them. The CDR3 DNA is TGTGCCAGCAGTTACTCGGGAGGGAGCTATGGCTACACCTTC. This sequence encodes CASSYSGGSYGYTF.

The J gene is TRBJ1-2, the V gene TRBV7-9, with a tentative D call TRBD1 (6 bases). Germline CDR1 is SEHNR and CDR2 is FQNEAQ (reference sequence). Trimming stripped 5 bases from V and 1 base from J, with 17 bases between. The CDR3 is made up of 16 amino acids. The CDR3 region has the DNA TGTGCCAGCAGCACCGTACTACAGGGAATTAACTATGGCTACACCTTC. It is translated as CASSTVLQGINYGYTF.

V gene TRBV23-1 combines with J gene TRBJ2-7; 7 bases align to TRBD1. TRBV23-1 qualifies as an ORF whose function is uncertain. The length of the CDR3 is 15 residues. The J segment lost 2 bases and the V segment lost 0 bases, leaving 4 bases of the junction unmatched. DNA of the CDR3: TGCGCCAGCAGTCAATCGAAGGGGGCCGCCTACGAGCAGTACTTC. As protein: CASSQSKGAAYEQYF.

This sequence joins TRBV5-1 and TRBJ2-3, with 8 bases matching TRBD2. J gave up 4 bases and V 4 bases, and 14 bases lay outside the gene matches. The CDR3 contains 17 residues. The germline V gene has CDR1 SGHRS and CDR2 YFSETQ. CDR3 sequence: CASSPHWTSSLPDTQYF. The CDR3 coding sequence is TGCGCCAGCAGCCCTCACTGGACTAGCTCGCTTCCAGATACGCAGTATTTT.

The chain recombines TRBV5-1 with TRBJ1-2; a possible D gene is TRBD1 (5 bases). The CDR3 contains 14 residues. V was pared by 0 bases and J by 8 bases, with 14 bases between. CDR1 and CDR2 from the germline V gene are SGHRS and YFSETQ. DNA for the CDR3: TGCGCCAGCAGCTTGGAGGCGGGGGTCGGGGGCTACACCTTC. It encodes CASSLEAGVGGYTF. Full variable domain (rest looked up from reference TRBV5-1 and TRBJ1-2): KAGVTQTPRYLIKTRGQQVTLSCSPISGHRSVSWYQQTPGQGLQFLFEYFSETQRNKGNFPGRFSGRQFSNSRSEMNVSTLELGDSALYLCASSLEAGVGGYTFGSGTRLTVV.

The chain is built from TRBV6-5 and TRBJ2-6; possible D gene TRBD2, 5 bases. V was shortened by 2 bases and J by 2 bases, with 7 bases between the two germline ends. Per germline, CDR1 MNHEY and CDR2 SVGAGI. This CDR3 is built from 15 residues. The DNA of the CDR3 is TGTGCCAGCAGTTACGACGGGGCTGGGGCCAACGTCCTGACTTTC. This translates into CASSYDGAGANVLTF.

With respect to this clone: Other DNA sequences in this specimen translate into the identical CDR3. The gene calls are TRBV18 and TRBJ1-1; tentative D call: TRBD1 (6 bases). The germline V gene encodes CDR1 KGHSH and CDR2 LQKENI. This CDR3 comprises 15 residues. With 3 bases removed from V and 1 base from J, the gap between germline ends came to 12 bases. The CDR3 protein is CASSPETGSNTEAFF. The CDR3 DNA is TGTGCCAGCTCACCCGAGACAGGCTCGAACACTGAAGCTTTCTTT.